The present T cell receptor (beta chain) was sequenced within a study of a mutant IDH1 vaccine in newly diagnosed glioma. In the study overall: V12 corresponded to week 35 and V13 to week 47.

Time point defined: week 35, safety follow-up. Alongside topical imiquimod, each dose of vaccine comprised 300 ug of mutant IDH1 20-mer peptide. Comment on this clone: The antigen remains undetermined.

Libraries were prepared by immunoSEQ multiplex PCR; TCRdb keeps only in-frame clonotypes and omits some of them. The table lists about 48,000 clones, about three quarters of them singletons, with more than 9% in the top ten. The CDR3 has 15 amino acids. The germline CDR1 and CDR2 sequences are LNHDA and SQIVND (reference sequence). Trimming left V 7 bases short and J 5 bases short, with 18 bases between. The receptor comes from a man aged 40-49 years with glioma. The genes are TRBV19 and TRBJ1-5, with no clear D. This sample comprised PBMCs, obtained from a glioma patient whose treatment included an IDH1 peptide vaccine. CDR3 sequence (DNA): TGTGCCAGTACTTTTACGGCCGGTTATTATCAGCCCCAGCATTTT. Its protein is CASTFTAGYYQPQHF.